These 17 T cell receptor beta chains originate from one sample sequenced in a study of T-cell memory formation after mild COVID-19. TCRdb redid the calling of the 5' RACE reads with MiXCR, one entry per CDR3 protein. The table shows roughly 350,000 distinct CDR3 sequences, with around 27% occurring only once. The source material was PBMCs or a T cell subset sorted from them (not recorded which). Source of these receptors: an adult woman who had mild COVID-19 (a few samples of this study predate the infection). Cell type and time point are not known.

V gene TRBV7-6 combines with J gene TRBJ1-1; possibly TRBD1 for D (6 bases). The germline gives CDR1 SGHVS, CDR2 FNYEAQ. The CDR3 loop spans 14 amino acids. V was cut by 2 bases and J by 5 bases, with 12 bases left in between. In DNA form, the CDR3 reads TGTGCCAGCAGCTTACCAGGGGAGCGTACTGAAGCTTTCTTT. Translated, it gives CASSLPGERTEAFF.

The chain carries TRBV12-3 or TRBV12-4 and TRBJ2-7; D remains ambiguous. V was clipped by 3 bases and J by 4 bases, with 13 bases between them. This CDR3 has 14 residues. The CDR3 DNA follows: TGTGCCAGCAGTTTTGGGTCCGTGGGTTACGAGCAGTACTTC. As protein: CASSFGSVGYEQYF.

This chain links TRBV6-6 with TRBJ1-5; D not resolved. CDR3 length: 18 amino acids. V was cut by 2 bases and J by 1 base, with 18 bases left in between. Germline CDR1 and CDR2: MNHNY and SVGAGI (reference sequence). The CDR3 region is CASSYPNLGMTSNQPQHF. DNA of the CDR3: TGTGCCAGCAGTTACCCAAACCTCGGAATGACGAGCAATCAGCCCCAGCATTTT.

CDR3 bases: TGTGCCAGCAGCCGGGATAGCGGGGGATACAATGAGCAGTTCTTC. Protein: CASSRDSGGYNEQFF. The chain recombines TRBV12-3 or TRBV12-4 with TRBJ2-1; 9 bases agree with TRBD2. V lost 6 bases, J lost 4 bases, and 7 bases stayed unmatched. This CDR3 comprises 15 residues.

The rearrangement joins TRBV11-2 to TRBJ2-6; D gene uncertain. The V end was cut by 0 bases, the J end by 1 base, with 7 bases between. The CDR3 consists of 16 residues. Germline V gene sequence: CDR1 SGHAT, CDR2 FQNNGV. The CDR3: CASSLDVGSGANVLTF. In DNA, the CDR3 is TGTGCCAGCAGCTTAGACGTCGGGTCTGGGGCCAACGTCCTGACTTTC.

The V and J genes are TRBV19 and TRBJ2-4; no definite D call. The CDR3 runs to 11 residues. V was pared by 3 bases and J by 7 bases, with 4 bases between. In germline, CDR1 is LNHDA, CDR2 SQIVND (reference sequence). The CDR3 region is CASSIPNIQYF. CDR3 DNA: TGTGCCAGTAGTATTCCTAACATTCAGTACTTC.

The gene calls are TRBV7-2 and TRBJ2-5; D may be TRBD1 (5 bases). CDR3 length equals 14 residues. Per germline, CDR1 SGHTA and CDR2 FQGNSA. V lost 1 base to trimming and J lost 5 bases, with 11 bases between them. The CDR3 DNA reads as TGTGCCAGCAGCTTAGAACCGGCAGGGGAGACCCAGTACTTC. Translating it yields CASSLEPAGETQYF.

This clonotype was counted only a few times. CDR3 amino acids: CASSVAGTGGSYEQYF. The CDR3 DNA reads as TGTGCCAGCAGCGTAGCCGGGACAGGGGGGTCCTACGAGCAGTACTTC. This sequence joins TRBV9 and TRBJ2-7; TRBD1 agrees at 11 bases. Germline loops: CDR1 SGDLS, CDR2 YYNGEE. The CDR3 runs 16 residues. Trimming at V came to 0 bases and at J to 1 base, leaving 3 bases not matched to a gene.

V and J are TRBV5-1 and TRBJ2-5, with 7 bases matching TRBD1. Per the germline V gene, CDR1 is SGHRS and CDR2 is YFSETQ. The CDR3 is 14 residues long. V gave up 3 bases and J gave up 5 bases; unmatched junction bases: 7. Here the CDR3 DNA reads TGCGCCAGCAGCTCCAAGACAGGGACGGAGACCCAGTACTTC. Protein product: CASSSKTGTETQYF.

V is TRBV6-1 and J is TRBJ2-3; 9 bases align to TRBD2. Unmatched junction bases numbered 7, after V lost 3 bases and J lost 6 bases. The germline gives CDR1 MNHNS, CDR2 SASEGT. The CDR3 is 15 amino acids. As DNA, the CDR3 is TGTGCCAGCAGTGAGCTAGCGGGGTCCGCGGATACGCAGTATTTT. This gives the protein CASSELAGSADTQYF.

This clonotype appeared a few times. This sequence joins TRBV12-3 or TRBV12-4 and TRBJ2-1; TRBD2 agrees at 8 bases. The junction had 9 bases not matched to a gene; V was cut back by 4 bases and J by 7 bases. CDR3 size: 15 residues. The CDR3 DNA reads as TGTGCCAGCAGTTCCAGGGTTCGGGAGGGGAATGAGCAGTTCTTC. This translates into CASSSRVREGNEQFF.

The chain is built from TRBV12-3 or TRBV12-4 and TRBJ2-5, with 9 nucleotides matching TRBD2. The V and J ends lost 8 bases and 4 bases, in that order; junction bases with no gene match: 8. This CDR3 has 14 residues. The CDR3 DNA is TGTGCCAGCCTCTTAGCGGGAGCGGGAGAGACCCAGTACTTC. Its translation is CASLLAGAGETQYF.

This clonotype was recorded a few times. The chain links TRBV5-5 to TRBJ2-1; 11 bases align to TRBD1. The CDR3 covers 16 residues. Germline V gene sequence: CDR1 SGHKS, CDR2 YYEKEE (reference sequence). The J segment lost 6 bases and the V segment lost 0 bases, leaving 5 bases of the junction unmatched. The CDR3 nucleotides are TGTGCCAGCAGCTTGGCCGGGACAGGGGGACTCAATGAGCAGTTCTTC. Its protein is CASSLAGTGGLNEQFF.

Only a few counts were recorded for this clonotype. The V and J genes are TRBV3-1 and TRBJ1-1, with D unresolved. V was pared by 4 bases and J by 7 bases, with 10 bases between. The CDR3 is 12 amino acids. Germline CDR1 and CDR2: LGHDT and YNNKEL (reference sequence). CDR3 sequence: CASSPAKGEAFF. CDR3 sequence (DNA): TGTGCCAGCAGCCCCGCGAAGGGTGAAGCTTTCTTT.

V usage is TRBV12-3 or TRBV12-4 and J usage is TRBJ2-2; 10 positions agree with TRBD1. Germline trimming cut 7 bases from V and 2 bases from J; bases unmatched to any gene: 4. CDR3 length equals 15 residues. The CDR3 DNA is TGTGCCAGCAAAGGGACAGGGGTTAACACCGGGGAGCTGTTTTTT. Protein: CASKGTGVNTGELFF.

This sequence joins TRBV24-1 and TRBJ2-7, with 7 bases matching TRBD1. Losses at the gene ends were 3 bases for V and 7 bases for J; bases not matched to a gene: 8. Germline values: CDR1 KGHDR, CDR2 SFDVKD. The CDR3 length is 14 residues. The CDR3 region has the DNA TGTGCCACCAGTGATAACAGGGGATTAAGGGAGCAGTACTTC. This codes for CATSDNRGLREQYF.

V gene TRBV28 combines with J gene TRBJ2-7; D call uncertain. Germline CDR1 and CDR2: MDHEN and SYDVKM. The V end lost 5 bases, the J end lost 1 base, and 9 bases lay between the germline ends. The CDR3 spans 13 residues. In DNA form, the CDR3 reads TGTGCCAGCAGTACGACAATATCCTACGAGCAGTACTTC. Residues: CASSTTISYEQYF.